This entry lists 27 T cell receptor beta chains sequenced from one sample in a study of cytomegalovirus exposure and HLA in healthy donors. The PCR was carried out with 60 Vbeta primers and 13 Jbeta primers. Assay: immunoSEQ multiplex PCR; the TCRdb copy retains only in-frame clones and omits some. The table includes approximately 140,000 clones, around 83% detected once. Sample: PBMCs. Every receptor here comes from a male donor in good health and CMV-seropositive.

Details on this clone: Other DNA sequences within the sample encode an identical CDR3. CDR3 protein: CASSSAATYEQYF. CDR3 sequence (DNA): TGTGCCAGCAGCTCAGCAGCAACCTACGAGCAGTACTTC. This sequence joins TRBV7-9 and TRBJ2-7; D gene ambiguous. Deletions cut 4 bases from V and 2 bases from J, with 9 bases between. The germline gives CDR1 SEHNR, CDR2 FQNEAQ (reference sequence). The CDR3 spans 13 residues.

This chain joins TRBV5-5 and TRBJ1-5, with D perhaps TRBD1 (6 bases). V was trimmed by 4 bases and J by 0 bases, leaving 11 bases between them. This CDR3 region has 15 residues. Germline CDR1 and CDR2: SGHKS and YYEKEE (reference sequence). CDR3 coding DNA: TGTGCCAGCAGCGGGGGCTCTTTTAGCAATCAGCCCCAGCATTTT. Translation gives CASSGGSFSNQPQHF.

The CDR3: CASSYSPIVSSGANVLTF. The CDR3 nucleotides are TGTGCCAGCAGCTACTCCCCCATCGTGAGCTCTGGGGCCAACGTCCTGACTTTC. This chain links TRBV5-6 with TRBJ2-6; D not certain. CDR1 is SGHDT and CDR2 is YYEEEE in the germline V gene. V shed 3 bases and J shed 0 bases, with 16 bases lying between them. The CDR3 runs to 18 residues.

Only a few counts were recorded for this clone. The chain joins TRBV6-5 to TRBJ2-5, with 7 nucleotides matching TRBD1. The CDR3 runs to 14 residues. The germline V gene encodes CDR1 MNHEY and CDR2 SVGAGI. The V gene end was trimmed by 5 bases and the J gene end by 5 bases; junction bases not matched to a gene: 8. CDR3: CASSKTGPGETQYF. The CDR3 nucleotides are TGTGCCAGCAGTAAGACAGGGCCCGGGGAGACCCAGTACTTC.

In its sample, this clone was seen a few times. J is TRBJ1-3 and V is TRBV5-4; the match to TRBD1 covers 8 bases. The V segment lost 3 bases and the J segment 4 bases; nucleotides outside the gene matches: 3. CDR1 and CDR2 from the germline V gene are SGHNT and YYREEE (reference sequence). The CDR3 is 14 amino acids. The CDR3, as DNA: TGTGCCAGCAGCTCCGGGACAGGAGGAAACACCATATATTTT. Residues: CASSSGTGGNTIYF.

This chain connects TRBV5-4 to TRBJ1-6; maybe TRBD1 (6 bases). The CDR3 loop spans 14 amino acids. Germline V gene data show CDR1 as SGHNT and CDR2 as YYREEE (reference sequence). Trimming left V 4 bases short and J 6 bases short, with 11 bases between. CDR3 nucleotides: TGTGCCAGCAGCCTGGACAGCCTTAATTCACCCCTCCACTTT. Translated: CASSLDSLNSPLHF.

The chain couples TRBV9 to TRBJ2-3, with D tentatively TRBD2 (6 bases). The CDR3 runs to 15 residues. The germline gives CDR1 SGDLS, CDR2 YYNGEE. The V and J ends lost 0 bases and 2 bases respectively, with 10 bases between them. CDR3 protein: CASSVGGTDTDTQYF. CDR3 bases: TGTGCCAGCAGCGTAGGCGGGACGGACACAGATACGCAGTATTTT.

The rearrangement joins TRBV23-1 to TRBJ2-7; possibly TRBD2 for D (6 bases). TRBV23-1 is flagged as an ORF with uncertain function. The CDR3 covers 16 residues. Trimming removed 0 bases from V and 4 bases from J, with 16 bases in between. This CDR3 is CASSQSYLASEYEQYF. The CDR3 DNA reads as TGCGCCAGCAGTCAATCCTATTTGGCTAGCGAGTACGAGCAGTACTTC.

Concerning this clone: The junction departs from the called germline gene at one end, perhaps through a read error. In DNA, the CDR3 is TGTGCCAGCAGCCAAGATTCGGAACAGGGTCGTATCTTC. Its protein is CASSQDSEQGRIF. The gene calls are TRBV4-2 and TRBJ2-1; tentative D call: TRBD1 (6 bases). The CDR3 contains 13 residues. The germline CDR1 and CDR2 sequences are LGHNA and YNFKEQ.

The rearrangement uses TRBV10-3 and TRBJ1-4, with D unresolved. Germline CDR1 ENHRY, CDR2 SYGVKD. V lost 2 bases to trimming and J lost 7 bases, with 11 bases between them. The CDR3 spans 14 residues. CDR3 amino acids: CAISEGRSLEKLFF. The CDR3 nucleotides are TGTGCCATCAGTGAGGGCAGATCCCTTGAAAAACTGTTTTTT.

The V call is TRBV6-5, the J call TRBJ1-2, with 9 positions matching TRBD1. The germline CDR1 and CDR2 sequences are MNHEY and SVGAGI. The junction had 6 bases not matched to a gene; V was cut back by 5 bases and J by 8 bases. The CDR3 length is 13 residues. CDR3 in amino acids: CASSPGQGGGYTF. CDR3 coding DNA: TGTGCCAGCAGTCCGGGACAGGGAGGCGGCTACACCTTC.

This chain's CDR3 is CASSMRDREDGYTF. In DNA form, the CDR3 reads TGTGCCAGTAGTATGCGGGACAGGGAGGATGGCTACACCTTC. The chain has TRBV19 and TRBJ1-2; 9 bases match TRBD1. V shed 3 bases and J 6 bases; nucleotides not matched to a gene: 5. Germline-derived CDR1 and CDR2 are LNHDA and SQIVND (reference sequence). The CDR3 is 14 amino acids.

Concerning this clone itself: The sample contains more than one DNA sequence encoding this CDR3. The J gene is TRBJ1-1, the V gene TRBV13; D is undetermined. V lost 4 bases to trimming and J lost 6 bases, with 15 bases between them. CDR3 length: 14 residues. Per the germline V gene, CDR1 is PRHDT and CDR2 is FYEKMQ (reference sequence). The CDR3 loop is CASSSGSGRPEAFF. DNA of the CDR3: TGTGCCAGCAGCTCCGGGAGCGGGCGACCTGAAGCTTTCTTT. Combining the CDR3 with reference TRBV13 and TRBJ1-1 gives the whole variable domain AAGVIQSPRHLIKEKRETATLKCYPIPRHDTVYWYQQGPGQDPQFLISFYEKMQSDKGSIPDRFSAQQFSDYHSELNMSSLELGDSALYFCASSSGSGRPEAFFGQGTRLTVV.

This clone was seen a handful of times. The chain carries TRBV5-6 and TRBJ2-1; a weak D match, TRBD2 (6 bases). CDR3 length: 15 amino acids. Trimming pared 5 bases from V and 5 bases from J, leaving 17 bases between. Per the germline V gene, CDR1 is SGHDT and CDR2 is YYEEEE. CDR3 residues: CASSLYGGDHNEQFF. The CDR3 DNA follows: TGTGCCAGCAGTCTGTACGGCGGGGACCACAATGAGCAGTTCTTC.

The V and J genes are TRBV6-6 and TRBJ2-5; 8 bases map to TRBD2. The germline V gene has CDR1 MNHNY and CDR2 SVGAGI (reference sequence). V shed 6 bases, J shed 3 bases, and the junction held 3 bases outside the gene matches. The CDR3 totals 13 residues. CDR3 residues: CASRAGEEETQYF. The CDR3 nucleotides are TGTGCCAGCAGAGCGGGGGAAGAAGAGACCCAGTACTTC.

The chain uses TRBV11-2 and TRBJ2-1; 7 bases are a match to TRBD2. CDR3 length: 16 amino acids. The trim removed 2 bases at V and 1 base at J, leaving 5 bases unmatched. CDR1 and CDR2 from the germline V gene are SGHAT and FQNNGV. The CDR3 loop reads CASSLPLGGSYNEQFF. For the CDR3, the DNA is TGTGCCAGCAGCTTACCCCTGGGGGGGTCCTACAATGAGCAGTTCTTC.

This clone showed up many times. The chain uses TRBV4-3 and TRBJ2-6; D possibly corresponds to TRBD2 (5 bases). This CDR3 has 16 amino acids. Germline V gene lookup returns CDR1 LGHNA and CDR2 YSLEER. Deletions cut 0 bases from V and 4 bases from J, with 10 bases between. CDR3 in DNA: TGCGCCAGCAGCCAAGACGCGGGCGCCGGGGCCAACGTCCTGACTTTC. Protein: CASSQDAGAGANVLTF.

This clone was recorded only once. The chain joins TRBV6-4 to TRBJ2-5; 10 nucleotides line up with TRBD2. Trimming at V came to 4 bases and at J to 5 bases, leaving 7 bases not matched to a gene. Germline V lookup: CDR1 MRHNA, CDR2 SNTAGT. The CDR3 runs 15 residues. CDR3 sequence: CASSVLAGAHETQYF. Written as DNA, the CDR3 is TGTGCCAGCAGTGTCCTAGCGGGAGCGCACGAGACCCAGTACTTC.

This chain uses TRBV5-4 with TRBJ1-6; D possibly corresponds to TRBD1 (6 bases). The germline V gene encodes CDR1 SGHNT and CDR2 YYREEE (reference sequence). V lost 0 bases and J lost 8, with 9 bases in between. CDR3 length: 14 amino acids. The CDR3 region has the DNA TGTGCCAGCAGCTTGGAGGGGGAATATTCACCCCTCCACTTT. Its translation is CASSLEGEYSPLHF.

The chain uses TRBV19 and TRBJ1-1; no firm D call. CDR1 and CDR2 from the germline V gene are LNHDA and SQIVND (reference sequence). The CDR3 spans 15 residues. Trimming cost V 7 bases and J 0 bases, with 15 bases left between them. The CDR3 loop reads CASTPKTKVNTEAFF. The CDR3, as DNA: TGTGCCAGTACTCCCAAAACTAAGGTGAACACTGAAGCTTTCTTT.

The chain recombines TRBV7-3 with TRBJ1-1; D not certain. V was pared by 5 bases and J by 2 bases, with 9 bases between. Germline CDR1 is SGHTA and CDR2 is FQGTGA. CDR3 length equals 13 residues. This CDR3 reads CASSITSNTEAFF. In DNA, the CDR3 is TGTGCCAGCAGCATCACAAGTAACACTGAAGCTTTCTTT.

CDR3 protein: CAKRDRGNEQFF. The DNA of the CDR3 is TGTGCCAAAAGGGACAGGGGCAATGAGCAGTTCTTC. The chain combines TRBV6-5 with TRBJ2-1; TRBD1 matches at 10 bases. The germline gives CDR1 MNHEY, CDR2 SVGAGI. This CDR3 region has 12 residues. V lost 10 bases, J lost 6 bases, and 3 bases stayed unmatched.

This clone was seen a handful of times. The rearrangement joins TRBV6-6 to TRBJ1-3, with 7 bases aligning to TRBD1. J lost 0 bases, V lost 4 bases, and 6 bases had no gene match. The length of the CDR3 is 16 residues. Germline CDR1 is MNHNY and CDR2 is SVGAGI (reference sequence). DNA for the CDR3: TGTGCCAGCAGTTCGGGACAGTTAAGCTCTGGAAACACCATATATTTT. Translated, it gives CASSSGQLSSGNTIYF.

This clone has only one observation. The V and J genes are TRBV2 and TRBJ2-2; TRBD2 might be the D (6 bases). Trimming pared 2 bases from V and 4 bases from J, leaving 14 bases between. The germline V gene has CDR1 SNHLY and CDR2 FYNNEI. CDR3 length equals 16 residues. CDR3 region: CASSESWGGTTGELFF. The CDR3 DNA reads TGTGCCAGCAGTGAAAGTTGGGGCGGGACCACCGGGGAGCTGTTTTTT.

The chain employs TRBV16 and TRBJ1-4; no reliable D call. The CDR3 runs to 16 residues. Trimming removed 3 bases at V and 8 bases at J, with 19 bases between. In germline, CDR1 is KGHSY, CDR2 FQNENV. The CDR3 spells CASSQTGGGAGEKLFF. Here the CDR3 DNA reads TGTGCCAGCAGCCAGACGGGCGGAGGCGCGGGGGAAAAACTGTTTTTT.

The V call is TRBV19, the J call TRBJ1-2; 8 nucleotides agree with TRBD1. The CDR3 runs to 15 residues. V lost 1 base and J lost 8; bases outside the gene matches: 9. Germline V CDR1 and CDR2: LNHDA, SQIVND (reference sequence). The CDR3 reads CASSIAQGVGRGYTF. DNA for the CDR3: TGTGCCAGTAGTATAGCACAGGGGGTTGGGAGAGGCTACACCTTC.

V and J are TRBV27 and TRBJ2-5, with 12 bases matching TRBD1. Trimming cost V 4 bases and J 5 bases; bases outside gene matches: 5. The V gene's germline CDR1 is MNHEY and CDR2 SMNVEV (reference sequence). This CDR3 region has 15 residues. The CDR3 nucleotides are TGTGCCAGCAGTTCCGGGACAGGGGGCAGGGAGACCCAGTACTTC. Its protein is CASSSGTGGRETQYF.